This T cell receptor (beta chain) came from a study of blood T cell repertoires in COVID-19. In germline, CDR1 is MNHEY, CDR2 SMNVEV (reference sequence). The trim removed 10 bases at V and 0 bases at J, leaving 8 bases unmatched. CDR3 length: 14 amino acids. TCRdb keeps only in-frame clones here, not all; method: immunoSEQ multiplex PCR. Among approximately 93,000 clones listed, about 91% were seen once. The receptor was isolated from a man aged 50 or older with COVID-19, enrolled during active disease. The sequencing sample was made of peripheral blood. The chain recombines TRBV27 with TRBJ2-5; the match to TRBD1 covers 7 bases. As DNA, the CDR3 is TGTGCCACCCGGGACAGCTACTACCAAGAGACCCAGTACTTC. Protein: CATRDSYYQETQYF.